This T cell receptor (beta chain) was identified in a study of blood T cell repertoires in COVID-19. Across the study: From T cells, B-cell-depleted T cells, or PBMCs came the material, which was cDNA or gDNA.

Only in-frame clones appear in the TCRdb table, and some are missing; sequencing was by immunoSEQ multiplex PCR. The repertoire holds under 200,000 clones, with about nine tenths as singletons. Recruitment covered under 25 US areas and drew participants whose ages spanned roughly 18 to 90 years. CDR1 is SGDLS and CDR2 is YYNGEE in the germline V gene. After removal of 3 bases from V and 7 bases from J, the junction contained 6 bases not matched to a gene. This CDR3 contains 14 residues. V gene TRBV9 combines with J gene TRBJ1-2; 10 bases agree with TRBD1. The source is a woman aged 18-29 years who had recovered from COVID-19. Sequenced: PBMCs or T cells enriched from blood (not recorded which). CDR3 amino acids: CASSDTTGGGGYTF. DNA for the CDR3: TGTGCCAGCAGCGATACGACAGGGGGCGGTGGCTACACCTTC.